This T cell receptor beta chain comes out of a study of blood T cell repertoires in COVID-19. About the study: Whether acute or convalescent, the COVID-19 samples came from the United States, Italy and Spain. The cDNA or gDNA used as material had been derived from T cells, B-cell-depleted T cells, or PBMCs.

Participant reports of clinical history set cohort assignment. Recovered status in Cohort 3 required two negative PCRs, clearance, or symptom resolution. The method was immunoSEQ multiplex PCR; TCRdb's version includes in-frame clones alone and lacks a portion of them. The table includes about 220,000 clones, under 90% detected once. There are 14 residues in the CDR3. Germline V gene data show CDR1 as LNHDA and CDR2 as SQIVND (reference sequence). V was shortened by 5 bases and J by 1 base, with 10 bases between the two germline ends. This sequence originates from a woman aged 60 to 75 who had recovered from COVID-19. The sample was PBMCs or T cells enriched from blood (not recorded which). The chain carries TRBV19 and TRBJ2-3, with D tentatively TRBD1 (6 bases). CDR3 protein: CASSSGAGTDTQYF. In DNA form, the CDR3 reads TGTGCCAGTAGTTCAGGGGCCGGCACAGATACGCAGTATTTT.